This T cell receptor (beta chain) was obtained from a study of T cell responses to AZD1222 COVID-19 vaccine. Sequencing was performed with immunoSEQ multiplex PCR; in TCRdb, only in-frame clones are kept and a portion is missing. The sample contains approximately 150,000 clones, 85% to 90% of which appear only once. Germline assignment: CDR1 SGHTS and CDR2 YDEGEE. There are 12 residues in the CDR3. V lost 2 bases and J lost 4, with 6 bases in between. The TCR was taken from an adult who received the AZD1222 COVID-19 vaccine. Here the sequenced sample was peripheral blood, taken 28 days after the second AZD1222 dose. The chain couples TRBV5-8 to TRBJ1-2; D call uncertain. The CDR3 bases are TGTGCCAGCAGCTTACGGACCTATGGCTACACCTTC. It translates to CASSLRTYGYTF. The full variable domain, completed using reference TRBV5-8 and TRBJ1-2, is EAGVTQSPTHLIKTRGQQATLRCSPISGHTSVYWYQQALGLGLQFLLWYDEGEERNRGNFPPRFSGRQFPNYSSELNVNALELEDSALYLCASSLRTYGYTFGSGTRLTVV.